The T cell receptor (beta chain) described here comes from a study of shared clonotypes between healthy human individuals. TCRdb's copy holds only in-frame clones and misses some; the assay was immunoSEQ multiplex PCR. This repertoire shows around 2.1 million clones, 90% to 96% found once; its top ten account for approximately 0.13%. The CDR3 consists of 15 residues. Germline CDR1 reads MNHNS; CDR2 reads SASEGT. Between the trimmed V and J ends, which lost 3 bases and 0 bases, there was a span of 9 bases. Sequencing was performed on naive CD4+ T cells sorted from blood. The subset was: CD45RA+ positively selected. This chain connects TRBV6-1 to TRBJ1-5, with D possibly being TRBD1 (6 bases). This clonotype was obtained from a man aged 18 to 30 in good health. CDR3 sequence reads: CASSEGTHSNQPQHF. The CDR3 DNA follows: TGTGCCAGCAGTGAGGGGACACATAGCAATCAGCCCCAGCATTTT.